This T cell receptor (beta chain) was documented in a study of OX40 agonist ivuxolimab in advanced cancers. Study as a whole: Ivuxolimab, an agonist antibody against OX40 (CD134), was given to patients. Overall study findings and caveats: Within 6 weeks, CD4+ and CD8+ blood T cells expanded clonally at 0.1 to 3.0 mg/kg.

As concerns this clone: Its target is unknown.

The repertoire was sequenced with immunoSEQ multiplex PCR; TCRdb's copy has only in-frame clones and lacks some. This sample carries fewer than 100,000 clones, under 85% of them seen once, and the ten largest clones take roughly 0.44%. This CDR3 has 15 amino acids. V lost 6 bases, J lost 4 bases, and 15 bases lay in between. Germline V lookup: CDR1 SNHLY, CDR2 FYNNEI. This receptor was taken from an adult with an advanced solid tumor such as melanoma, head and neck, liver or kidney cancer. The chain combines TRBV2 with TRBJ2-2; the D is unclear. Sequenced material: CD4+ or CD8+ T cells sorted from blood, taken in a trial of the OX40 agonist ivuxolimab. The CDR3 protein is CASRLNELITGELFF. CDR3 DNA sequence: TGTGCCAGCAGGCTGAACGAGTTGATCACCGGGGAGCTGTTTTTT. Full variable domain (remainder filled in from reference TRBV2 and TRBJ2-2): EPEVTQTPSHQVTQMGQEVILRCVPISNHLYFYWYRQILGQKVEFLVSFYNNEISEKSEIFDDQFSVERPDGSNFTLKIRSTKLEDSAMYFCASRLNELITGELFFGEGSRLTVL.